The rows below give T cell receptor beta chains drawn from one sample of a study of cytomegalovirus exposure and HLA in healthy donors. TCRdb's copy holds only in-frame clones and misses some; the assay was immunoSEQ multiplex PCR. The top ten hold about 6% of the sample, which has more than 150,000 clones, around 86% seen once. The sample consisted of PBMCs. Receptors originate from a man aged 35 to 55 in good health and CMV-seropositive. The CDR3 runs from the conserved cysteine through the conserved F or W. The D gene is left open where the match is weak. Clone size is given for some rows only: seen once, a few or many times, or a class if the clone is expanded.

V gene	J gene	clone size	D gene	CDR3 DNA	CDR3 protein
TRBV6-5	TRBJ2-7	.	TRBD2	TGTGCCAGCAGTGCGGGACTAGCGGATTCCTACGAGCAGTACTTC	CASSAGLADSYEQYF
TRBV13	TRBJ1-1	.	.	TGTGCCAGCAGCTTAGGCCTCGGACTCATGAACACTGAAGCTTTCTTT	CASSLGLGLMNTEAFF
TRBV5-4	TRBJ2-3	.	TRBD1	TGTGCCAGCAGCCCAGACAGGGCGAGCACAGATACGCAGTATTTT	CASSPDRASTDTQYF
TRBV25-1	TRBJ2-3	.	TRBD2	TGTGCCAGCAGTGAATCCCTAGCGGGGGCCTCAGATACGCAGTATTTT	CASSESLAGASDTQYF
TRBV14	TRBJ2-1	.	.	TGTGCCAGCAGCCGGGACTTCTCCTACAATGAGCAGTTCTTC	CASSRDFSYNEQFF
TRBV7-9	TRBJ2-7	.	TRBD1	TGTGCCAGCAGCATGGGACAGGGAAGCGAGCAGTACTTC	CASSMGQGSEQYF
TRBV6-5	TRBJ1-1	.	.	TGTGCCAGCAGTTACGTTGGGGGGGTGATGAACACTGAAGCTTTCTTT	CASSYVGGVMNTEAFF
TRBV7-3	TRBJ2-5	.	TRBD2	TGTGCCAGCAGCTTAGGCCCAGGCGGGGGGGCCGGGCAAGAGACCCAGTACTTC	CASSLGPGGGAGQETQYF
TRBV11-3	TRBJ2-1	.	.	TGTGCCAGCAGCTTAGATCTAGTTTCCAATGAGCAGTTCTTC	CASSLDLVSNEQFF
TRBV7-3	TRBJ2-5	.	.	TGTGCCAGCAGCTTGGGAGCGACTAAACAAGAGACCCAGTACTTC	CASSLGATKQETQYF
TRBV9	TRBJ2-7	.	.	TGTGCCAGCAGCGTAGCTCCAGGCGGACAGCTATACGAGCAGTACTTC	CASSVAPGGQLYEQYF
TRBV4-1	TRBJ1-4	few	.	TGCGCCAGCAGCCCCAGGGGAGGGGAAAAACTGTTTTTT	CASSPRGGEKLFF
TRBV14	TRBJ1-2	.	.	TGTGCCAGCAGCCAATCAGGGGTGGATGGCTACACCTTC	CASSQSGVDGYTF
TRBV10-1	TRBJ2-2	.	.	TGCGCCAGTAGACAGACGAACACCGGGGAGCTGTTTTTT	CASRQTNTGELFF
TRBV7-9	TRBJ1-4	once	.	TGTGCCAGCAGCTTAGGACCAAATCGAGGTGAAAAACTGTTTTTT	CASSLGPNRGEKLFF
TRBV5-1	TRBJ2-7	.	.	TGCGCCAGCAGCTTGGTAGGGAGCTCCTACGAGCAGTACTTC	CASSLVGSSYEQYF
TRBV9	TRBJ2-7	once	.	TGTGCCAGCAGCGTAGCCGGGGGTACCTACGAGCAGTACTTC	CASSVAGGTYEQYF
TRBV5-1	TRBJ2-7	.	.	TGCGCCAGCAGCTTGGAGTATGCGGGTGACGAGCAGTACTTC	CASSLEYAGDEQYF
TRBV2	TRBJ1-2	few	.	TGTGCCAGCAGTGAAGCACAAGGGGTGGGTGGCTACACCTTC	CASSEAQGVGGYTF
TRBV7-2	TRBJ2-7	.	TRBD2	TGTGCCAGCAGCCCCAGCCACGAGGCGCTAGCGGGGGGGCCAAACGAGCAGTACTTC	CASSPSHEALAGGPNEQYF
TRBV19	TRBJ2-7	.	TRBD2	TGTGCCAGTAGTCGATCCTTAGCGGGGGGAACCTACGAGCAGTACTTC	CASSRSLAGGTYEQYF
TRBV27	TRBJ2-7	.	.	TGTGCCAGCAGTTTAGGGGGGTCCCATAACTACGAGCAGTACTTC	CASSLGGSHNYEQYF
TRBV28	TRBJ1-4	.	.	TGTGCCAGCAGTACTTTTAATGAAAAACTGTTTTTT	CASSTFNEKLFF
TRBV30	TRBJ1-2	.	.	TGTGCCTGGAGGCCCACTCTCCCTGGCGGCTATGGCTACACCTTC	CAWRPTLPGGYGYTF
TRBV5-1	TRBJ2-6	.	.	TGCGCCAGCAGGGAGGGGAACTCTGGGGCCAACGTCCTGACTTTC	CASREGNSGANVLTF
TRBV18	TRBJ2-2	.	.	TGTGCCAGCTCACCCCCGACCGGGGAGCTGTTTTTT	CASSPPTGELFF
TRBV7-9	TRBJ2-7	.	TRBD1	TGTGCCAGCAGCCCCAGGGACAGGGCCATCTCCTACGAGCAGTACTTC	CASSPRDRAISYEQYF
TRBV29-1	TRBJ2-2	.	.	TGCAGCGCCCTCTATCCCGGGGAGCTGTTTTTT	CSALYPGELFF
TRBV5-4	TRBJ2-1	.	TRBD1	TGTGCCAGCAGCTCGGGGGACAGGGGAACAAGTGAGCAGTTCTTC	CASSSGDRGTSEQFF
TRBV19	TRBJ1-4	.	.	TGTGCCAGTAGTATGTCGCTAGCAACTAATGAAAAACTGTTTTTT	CASSMSLATNEKLFF
TRBV7-9	TRBJ2-5	.	TRBD2	TGTGCCAGCAGCTTAGGTTCCAGCGGGGTATACGAGACCCAGTACTTC	CASSLGSSGVYETQYF
TRBV4-2	TRBJ2-2	once	.	TGTGCCAGCAGCCAAGAGGGGGGAGCGAACACCGGGGAGCTGTTTTTT	CASSQEGGANTGELFF
TRBV11-2	TRBJ1-2	.	.	TGTGCCAGCAGCTCAGATCCAGGGAATGGCTACACCTTC	CASSSDPGNGYTF